Described below is a single T cell receptor beta chain sequence and its context. The antigen remains undetermined. These data come from a study of shared clonotypes between healthy human individuals. Study-level findings and limits: The study found roughly 5% of naive CD4 clonotypes shared across several donors.

None of the donors, who were healthy HIV-negative adults, had recently had acute infections or vaccinations. Germline values: CDR1 MNHNS, CDR2 SASEGT. The CDR3 has 13 amino acids. The germline V and J ends were trimmed by 6 bases and 3 bases, with 11 bases remaining between them. Produced via immunoSEQ multiplex PCR; TCRdb's table is partial and in-frame only. The table includes about 1.1 million clones, around 78% detected once. Input material: memory CD4+ T cells from PBMCs. Subset meaning: CD45RA-negative fraction. The chain couples TRBV6-1 to TRBJ1-2; the D gene is possibly TRBD1 (5 bases). The source is a man between 18 and 29 years old in good health. Some clones in this sample may be carry-over from other donors' samples. The CDR3 protein is CASRPGTDYGYTF. CDR3 sequence (DNA): TGTGCCAGCAGACCCGGGACCGACTATGGCTACACCTTC.